The 32 T cell receptor beta chains below come from one sample, sequenced in a study of T-cell memory formation after mild COVID-19. TCRdb ran MiXCR on the 5' RACE reads and lists one entry per CDR3 protein. The repertoire has about 350,000 distinct CDR3 sequences, roughly 13% of them found once; the top ten carry about a fifth. Sequenced input: PBMCs or a T cell subset sorted from them (not recorded which). The receptors were sampled from a man between 18 and 35 years old who had mild COVID-19 (a few samples of this study predate the infection). Cell type and time point are not known.

The chain links TRBV2 to TRBJ2-1, with TRBD1 matching 9 bases. Trimming at V came to 6 bases and at J to 4 bases, leaving 10 bases not matched to a gene. CDR3 length equals 16 residues. CDR1 is SNHLY, CDR2 FYNNEI, per germline. The CDR3 loop is CASSRDRDEAYNEQFF. The CDR3 DNA sequence: TGTGCCAGCAGCCGGGACAGGGATGAGGCATACAATGAGCAGTTCTTC.

This clonotype has a count of ten or more. The chain has TRBV7-3 and TRBJ2-5; unclear D gene. Trimming stripped 8 bases from V and 3 bases from J, with 13 bases between. This CDR3 has 13 amino acids. The germline gives CDR1 SGHTA, CDR2 FQGTGA. The CDR3 loop reads CASSPRREETQYF. CDR3 DNA sequence: TGTGCCAGCTCACCACGAAGGGAAGAGACCCAGTACTTC.

This clonotype was seen a few times. J is TRBJ2-7 and V is TRBV15; D remains unclear. Trimming took 1 base from V and 4 from J, leaving 11 bases between them. The length of the CDR3 is 14 residues. CDR1 is LNHNV, CDR2 YYDKDF, per germline (reference sequence). CDR3 sequence: CATSRGAPGYEQYV. CDR3 DNA sequence: TGTGCCACCAGCAGAGGGGCCCCGGGTTACGAGCAGTACGTC.

This clonotype was detected a few times. The chain links TRBV9 to TRBJ2-7; D not certain. Trimming cost V 2 bases and J 1 base, with 19 bases left between them. The germline V gene encodes CDR1 SGDLS and CDR2 YYNGEE. CDR3 size: 17 residues. CDR3 loop: CASSVTQGTMGSYEQYF. CDR3 DNA sequence: TGTGCCAGCAGCGTGACCCAAGGAACCATGGGGTCCTACGAGCAGTACTTC.

This chain links TRBV5-1 with TRBJ1-2, with 8 bases matching TRBD1. V shed 3 bases, J shed 8 bases, and the junction held 12 bases outside the gene matches. CDR1 is SGHRS and CDR2 is YFSETQ in the germline V gene. This CDR3 has 15 amino acids. The CDR3, as DNA: TGCGCCAGCAGCTACCGGACAGGGATCATCTACGGCTACACCTTC. Translation gives CASSYRTGIIYGYTF.

This clonotype was detected only a few times. The chain employs TRBV6-2 or TRBV6-3 and TRBJ2-7; perhaps TRBD2 as D (6 bases). CDR3 length: 13 amino acids. CDR1 is MNHEY, CDR2 SVGEGT, per germline. Trimming left V 2 bases short and J 10 bases short, with 15 bases between. The CDR3 loop reads CASSYLRRRAQYF. DNA of the CDR3: TGTGCCAGCAGTTACCTGCGTCGGAGGGCTCAGTACTTC.

V usage is TRBV7-3 and J usage is TRBJ1-2, with D possibly being TRBD1 (6 bases). Germline V gene data show CDR1 as SGHTA and CDR2 as FQGTGA. V lost 0 bases and J lost 3, with 11 bases in between. The CDR3 spans 15 residues. This chain's CDR3 is CASSLTPGQHYGYTF. In nucleotides, the CDR3 is TGTGCCAGCAGCTTAACGCCCGGACAGCACTATGGCTACACCTTC. Full variable domain (remainder filled in from reference TRBV7-3 and TRBJ1-2): GAGVSQTPSNKVTEKGKYVELRCDPISGHTALYWYRQSLGQGPEFLIYFQGTGAADDSGLPNDRFFAVRPEGSVSTLKIQRTERGDSAVYLCASSLTPGQHYGYTFGSGTRLTVV.

This clonotype was counted many times. The rearrangement uses TRBV7-2 and TRBJ1-1; the D gene is possibly TRBD1 (6 bases). Trimming removed 5 bases at V and 1 base at J, with 14 bases between. The CDR3 has 15 residues. Germline V gene sequence: CDR1 SGHTA, CDR2 FQGNSA. The CDR3 DNA follows: TGTGCCAGCAGCCGAAACCGACAGGAGAACACTGAAGCTTTCTTT. Its protein product is CASSRNRQENTEAFF. Full variable domain (remainder filled in from reference TRBV7-2 and TRBJ1-1): GAGVSQSPSNKVTEKGKDVELRCDPISGHTALYWYRQSLGQGLEFLIYFQGNSAPDKSGLPSDRFSAERTGGSVSTLTIQRTQQEDSAVYLCASSRNRQENTEAFFGQGTRLTVV.

V gene TRBV5-1 combines with J gene TRBJ2-1; D gene unclear. CDR3 length equals 15 residues. Per the germline V gene, CDR1 is SGHRS and CDR2 is YFSETQ. Between the trimmed V and J ends, which lost 0 bases and 6 bases, there was a span of 13 bases. The CDR3 spells CASSLAVDLGNEQFF. The CDR3 bases are TGCGCCAGCAGCTTGGCCGTGGACCTAGGCAATGAGCAGTTCTTC.

This chain links TRBV28 with TRBJ2-3; D gene uncertain. The CDR3 totals 14 residues. Trimming shortened V by 7 bases and J by 0 bases, and 11 bases separated the two germline ends. Germline values: CDR1 MDHEN, CDR2 SYDVKM. CDR3 sequence: CASTLSSSTDTQYF. The CDR3 bases are TGTGCCAGCACCCTGTCTTCTAGCACAGATACGCAGTATTTT.

This chain connects TRBV30 to TRBJ2-1; 9 bases align to TRBD2. The CDR3 loop spans 15 amino acids. In germline, CDR1 is GTSNPN, CDR2 SVGIG (reference sequence). The J segment lost 7 bases and the V segment lost 5 bases, leaving 12 bases of the junction unmatched. This chain's CDR3 is CAWQQGGGAGNEQFF. CDR3 sequence (DNA): TGTGCCTGGCAACAAGGCGGGGGGGCAGGTAATGAGCAGTTCTTC.

The chain employs TRBV29-1 and TRBJ2-7; weak D call: TRBD1 (5 bases). Germline CDR1 and CDR2: SQVTM and ANQGSEA. V was cut by 3 bases and J by 4 bases, with 13 bases left in between. The CDR3 contains 13 residues. As DNA, the CDR3 is TGCAGCGTTGAGGACACCCATTCGTACGAGCAGTACTTC. Amino acid sequence: CSVEDTHSYEQYF.

As DNA, the CDR3 is TGTGCCAGCAGCTCAACCCGGACAGGGGGTGTTGAAAAACTGTTTTTT. As protein: CASSSTRTGGVEKLFF. This chain uses TRBV7-8 with TRBJ1-4; 10 nucleotides align to TRBD1. This CDR3 region has 16 residues. Trimming took 4 bases from V and 7 from J; bases not matched to a gene: 9. Germline lookup yields CDR1 SGHVS and CDR2 FQNEAQ.

The V and J genes are TRBV6-2 or TRBV6-3 and TRBJ2-2; D possibly corresponds to TRBD2 (6 bases). The V end lost 2 bases, the J end lost 4 bases, and 14 bases lay between the germline ends. CDR1 is MNHEY and CDR2 is SVGEGT in the germline V gene. This CDR3 region has 16 residues. In DNA form, the CDR3 reads TGTGCCAGCAGTTACCGTGCCGCGGGGACCACCGGGGAGCTGTTTTTT. Protein: CASSYRAAGTTGELFF.

In this sample, this clonotype turned up many times. CDR3: CASSARLAGEGNEQFF. The CDR3 DNA reads TGCGCCAGCAGCGCTAGACTAGCGGGGGAGGGGAATGAGCAGTTCTTC. The chain combines TRBV5-1 with TRBJ2-1; 12 bases are shared with TRBD2. This CDR3 is 16 amino acids long. Trimming at V came to 4 bases and at J to 7 bases, leaving 9 bases not matched to a gene. Germline loops: CDR1 SGHRS, CDR2 YFSETQ.

The chain combines TRBV27 with TRBJ2-7; D possibly matches TRBD1 or TRBD2 (5 bases each). The CDR3 has 14 amino acids. V was pared by 3 bases and J by 2 bases, with 11 bases between. From germline, CDR1 is MNHEY and CDR2 SMNVEV (reference sequence). CDR3 bases: TGTGCCAGCAGTTTTCGGGACGGACCCTACGAGCAGTACTTC. This encodes CASSFRDGPYEQYF.

CDR3: CASSLQGWETQYF. CDR3 nucleotides: TGCGCCAGCAGCTTACAGGGTTGGGAGACCCAGTACTTC. The chain links TRBV4-1 to TRBJ2-5; perhaps TRBD1 as D (6 bases). CDR1 is MGHRA and CDR2 is YSYEKL in the germline V gene. The V gene lost 5 bases and the J gene lost 5 bases, with 12 bases spanning the gap. The CDR3 contains 13 residues.

This sequence joins TRBV20-1 and TRBJ2-5; no definite D call. Germline-derived CDR1 and CDR2 are DFQATT and SNEGSKA (reference sequence). This CDR3 has 12 amino acids. Trimming stripped 3 bases from V and 7 bases from J, with 12 bases between. The CDR3 DNA sequence: TGCAGTGCTAGCCCAAACCTGGGGACCCAGTACTTC. Residues: CSASPNLGTQYF.

This clonotype was seen a few times. The chain uses TRBV7-9 and TRBJ2-1, with D uncertain. Germline CDR1 reads SEHNR; CDR2 reads FQNEAQ (reference sequence). The CDR3 covers 12 residues. Trimming removed 1 base at V and 12 bases at J, with 10 bases between. The CDR3 bases are TGTGCCAGCAGCTTAGGTCGCTCTCCGCAGTTCTTC. Translation: CASSLGRSPQFF.

The chain links TRBV4-1 to TRBJ1-2; unclear D gene. CDR3 length equals 15 residues. V was pared by 0 bases and J by 3 bases, with 11 bases between. Germline CDR1 and CDR2: MGHRA and YSYEKL. The CDR3 sequence: CASSQDADLDYGYTF. Written as DNA, the CDR3 is TGCGCCAGCAGCCAAGACGCAGACCTGGACTATGGCTACACCTTC.

This chain uses TRBV9 with TRBJ1-4; perhaps TRBD1 as D (6 bases). This CDR3 spans 18 amino acids. CDR1 is SGDLS, CDR2 YYNGEE, per germline. V was trimmed by 4 bases and J by 5 bases, leaving 24 bases between them. DNA for the CDR3: TGTGCCAGCAGCCCCGGAGGGGGGATAGTGGCGGACAATGAAAAACTGTTTTTT. Its translation: CASSPGGGIVADNEKLFF.

The chain recombines TRBV2 with TRBJ1-5, with D possibly being TRBD1 (6 bases). The germline CDR1 and CDR2 sequences are SNHLY and FYNNEI. CDR3 length equals 13 residues. The V and J ends lost 5 bases and 3 bases respectively, with 8 bases between them. The chain's CDR3 is CASSTGFNQPQHF. CDR3 bases: TGTGCCAGCAGTACAGGGTTCAATCAGCCCCAGCATTTT.

This clonotype was recorded many times. This chain connects TRBV12-3 or TRBV12-4 to TRBJ2-2; D may be TRBD1 (6 bases). Trimming took off 6 bases at V and 4 bases at J, with 9 bases between the two ends. This CDR3 has 13 amino acids. The CDR3 loop reads CASRGARTGELFF. CDR3 DNA sequence: TGTGCCAGCAGGGGGGCCCGCACCGGGGAGCTGTTTTTT.

The rearrangement links TRBV5-5 to TRBJ1-1; perhaps TRBD1 as D (6 bases). Germline V gene data show CDR1 as SGHKS and CDR2 as YYEKEE (reference sequence). Trimming removed 0 bases at V and 8 bases at J, with 11 bases between. The CDR3 loop spans 13 amino acids. The CDR3 protein is CASSLAVQGEAFF. The CDR3 coding sequence is TGTGCCAGCAGCTTGGCCGTACAGGGAGAAGCTTTCTTT.

The chain carries TRBV4-3 and TRBJ2-3; D call uncertain. CDR1 and CDR2 from the germline V gene are LGHNA and YSLEER. V was trimmed by 2 bases and J by 5 bases, leaving 11 bases between them. The CDR3 contains 14 residues. The CDR3 DNA reads TGCGCCAGCAGCCAACGTTTTCTCGGAGATACGCAGTATTTT. Translating gives CASSQRFLGDTQYF.

This clonotype was found a few times. The chain joins TRBV27 to TRBJ2-7, with 12 nucleotides matching TRBD2. The CDR3 runs to 16 residues. Germline V gives CDR1 MNHEY, CDR2 SMNVEV (reference sequence). DNA of the CDR3: TGTGCCAGCAGTCCGCGGGGACTAGCGGGCCCCTACAAGCAGTACGTC. Amino acid sequence: CASSPRGLAGPYKQYV.

The genes are TRBV11-2 and TRBJ2-3; TRBD1 matches 9 bases. J lost 3 bases, V lost 7 bases, and 8 bases had no gene match. Germline V CDR1 and CDR2: SGHAT, FQNNGV. This CDR3 comprises 15 residues. The CDR3 is CASNRRGQGTDTQYF. The CDR3 coding sequence is TGTGCCAGCAACCGACGGGGACAGGGAACAGATACGCAGTATTTT.

The table lists this clonotype with a few counts. The chain joins TRBV29-1 to TRBJ2-7; the D gene is possibly TRBD2 (5 bases). Per the germline V gene, CDR1 is SQVTM and CDR2 is ANQGSEA. The V gene lost 5 bases and the J gene lost 5 bases, with 7 bases spanning the gap. This CDR3 contains 10 residues. As DNA, the CDR3 is TGCAGCGTTAGCGGAAACGAGCAGTACTTC. Translation gives CSVSGNEQYF.

This clonotype has only a few counts. The rearrangement links TRBV5-1 to TRBJ1-1; no clear D gene. CDR1 SGHRS and CDR2 YFSETQ come from the germline V gene. Trimming pared 2 bases from V and 1 base from J, leaving 12 bases between. The CDR3 runs to 15 residues. CDR3 DNA sequence: TGCGCCAGCAGCTTATTTTCGGGCGGGAACACTGAAGCTTTCTTT. This codes for CASSLFSGGNTEAFF.

The sample holds a few counts of this clonotype. This chain joins TRBV6-1 and TRBJ2-3, with a tentative D call TRBD2 (6 bases). V dropped 3 bases and J dropped 3 bases, with 7 bases sitting between them. The CDR3 covers 13 residues. CDR1 is MNHNS, CDR2 SASEGT, per germline. The CDR3, as DNA: TGTGCCAGCAGTGAGGCGGGAACAGATACGCAGTATTTT. Translating it yields CASSEAGTDTQYF.

This clonotype was recorded at least ten times. V is TRBV4-1 and J is TRBJ2-6; 8 bases line up with TRBD2. The germline V gene has CDR1 MGHRA and CDR2 YSYEKL. J lost 4 bases, V lost 0 bases, and 11 bases had no gene match. This CDR3 has 19 residues. The CDR3 region is CASSQEITGGAVGANVLTF. CDR3 bases: TGCGCCAGCAGCCAAGAGATAACCGGGGGGGCAGTAGGGGCCAACGTCCTGACTTTC.

This clonotype was counted a few times. The V and J genes are TRBV5-1 and TRBJ1-5; D is ambiguous. The CDR3 length is 15 residues. The V end was cut by 4 bases, the J end by 2 bases, with 13 bases between. CDR1 is SGHRS and CDR2 is YFSETQ in the germline V gene. The CDR3 DNA reads TGCGCCAGCAGCCCTACTGACGGACGCAATCAGCCCCAGCATTTT. This encodes CASSPTDGRNQPQHF.